This T cell receptor beta chain was retrieved from a study of blood T cells in healthy people across ages. The overall study: Template switching recovered approximately one barcoded beta molecule for every two T cells.

Primers used in a second PCR of roughly 6 to 11 cycles were a sample-barcoded 5' primer and a J-beta primer mix. MiXCR was run by TCRdb on the 5' RACE reads, yielding one entry per CDR3 protein. The data show 700,000 to 800,000 distinct CDR3 sequences, with 35% to 45% seen just once and 20% to 25% held by the top ten. General observations from the study: In older individuals, TCR beta diversity per million T cells was lower, falling roughly linearly with age.

About 10 milliliters of peripheral blood were drawn from each donor. Per sample, no less than 5.5 micrograms of total RNA were extracted. V lost 5 bases and J 5 bases, leaving 4 bases between the germline ends. The CDR3 is made up of 11 amino acids. Germline CDR1 SNHLY, CDR2 FYNNEI. With respect to this clonotype: Antigen specificity is unknown.

This TCR was sampled from an older woman in good health. V is TRBV2 and J is TRBJ2-1; no reliable D call. Source material: blood. DNA for the CDR3: TGTGCCAGCAGTAATGACAATGAGCAGTTCTTC. Translated: CASSNDNEQFF. Using reference TRBV2 and TRBJ2-1 for the parts outside the CDR3, the full variable domain is EPEVTQTPSHQVTQMGQEVILRCVPISNHLYFYWYRQILGQKVEFLVSFYNNEISEKSEIFDDQFSVERPDGSNFTLKIRSTKLEDSAMYFCASSNDNEQFFGPGTRLTVL.